This T cell receptor beta chain was recorded in a study of blood T cell repertoires in COVID-19. J lost 2 bases, V lost 4 bases, and 4 bases had no gene match. Germline CDR1 and CDR2: SGHRS and YFSETQ. CDR3 length equals 14 residues. The count of this clone is one. Here immunoSEQ multiplex PCR was the method, and the copy in TCRdb shows in-frame clones only, minus some. The repertoire holds 150,000 to 200,000 clones, with approximately 85% as singletons. The sequencing sample was made of peripheral blood. This sequence was found in a man between 60 and 75 years old who had recovered from COVID-19. The rearrangement links TRBV5-1 to TRBJ1-1; 8 bases fit TRBD1. The CDR3 sequence: CASSNQGANTEAFF. The CDR3 bases are TGCGCCAGCAGCAATCAGGGGGCAAACACTGAAGCTTTCTTT.